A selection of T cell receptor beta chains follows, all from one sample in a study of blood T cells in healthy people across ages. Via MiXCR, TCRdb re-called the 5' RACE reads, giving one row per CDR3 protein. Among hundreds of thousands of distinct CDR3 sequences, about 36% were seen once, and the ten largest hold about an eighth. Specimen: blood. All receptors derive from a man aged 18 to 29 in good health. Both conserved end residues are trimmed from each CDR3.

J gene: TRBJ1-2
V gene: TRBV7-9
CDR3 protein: ASSPSGFNFGYT

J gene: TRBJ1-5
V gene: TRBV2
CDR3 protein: ASSVGTGGLGSKPQH

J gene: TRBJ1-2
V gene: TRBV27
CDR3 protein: ASSLIPSTPYGYT

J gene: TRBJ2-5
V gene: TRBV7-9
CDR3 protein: ASSLAGSKETQY

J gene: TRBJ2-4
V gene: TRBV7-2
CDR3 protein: ASSLYSGAAYNLNIQY

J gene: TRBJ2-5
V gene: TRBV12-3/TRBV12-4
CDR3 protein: ASRNEDRGKTQY

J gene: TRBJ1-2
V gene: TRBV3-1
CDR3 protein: ASSGGPTDYGYT

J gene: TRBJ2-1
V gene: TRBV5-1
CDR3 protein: ASSFKVRDNEQF

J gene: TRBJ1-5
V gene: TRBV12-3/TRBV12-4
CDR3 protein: ASSSTGIQPQH

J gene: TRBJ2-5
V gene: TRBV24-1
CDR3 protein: ATSDSQQGANRDEQY

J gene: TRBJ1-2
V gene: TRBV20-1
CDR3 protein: SARVSPSTRQGRNYGYT

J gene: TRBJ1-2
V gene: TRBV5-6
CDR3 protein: ASTFLAQAGYT

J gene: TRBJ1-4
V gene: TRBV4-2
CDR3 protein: ASSQEVGQGDEKLF

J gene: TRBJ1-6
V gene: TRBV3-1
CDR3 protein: AGSPPQGINSPLH

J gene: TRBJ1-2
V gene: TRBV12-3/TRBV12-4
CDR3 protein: ASSPGGVRNGYT

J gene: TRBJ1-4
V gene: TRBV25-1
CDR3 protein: ASSDPTATNEKLF

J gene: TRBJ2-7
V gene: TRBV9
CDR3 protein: ASSVSGQSYEQY

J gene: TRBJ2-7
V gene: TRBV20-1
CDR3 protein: SAGLLHEQY

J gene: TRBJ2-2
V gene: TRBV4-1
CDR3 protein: ASSEKGAGGGELF

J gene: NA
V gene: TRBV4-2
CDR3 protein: ASSQEGRVYEQY

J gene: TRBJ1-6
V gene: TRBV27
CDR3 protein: ASSYRTGNSPLH

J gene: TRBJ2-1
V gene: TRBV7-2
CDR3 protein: ASTPDRGTYNEQF

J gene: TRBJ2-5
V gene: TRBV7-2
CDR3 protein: ASRLGPSGGYQETQY

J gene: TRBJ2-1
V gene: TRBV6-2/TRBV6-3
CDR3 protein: ASRTTSAGGRPWF

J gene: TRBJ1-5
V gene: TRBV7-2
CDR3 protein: ASGRFGQGQPQH

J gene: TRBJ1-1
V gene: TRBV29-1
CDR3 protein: SVGQGLTEAF

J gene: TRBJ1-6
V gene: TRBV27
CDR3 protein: ASSSDRRSPLH

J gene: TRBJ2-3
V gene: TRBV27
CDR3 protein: ASSPIRGQGTDTQY

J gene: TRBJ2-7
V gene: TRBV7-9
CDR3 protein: ASSPLRGLAGDEQY

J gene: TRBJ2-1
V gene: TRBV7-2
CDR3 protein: ASSLADAPYNEKF

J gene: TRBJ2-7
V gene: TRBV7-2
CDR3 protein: ASSPVGSSYEQY

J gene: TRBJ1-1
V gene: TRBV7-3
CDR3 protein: ASSPDRLGAEAF